This T cell receptor (beta chain) appears in the sequencing data of a study of T cells after yellow fever vaccination. V shed 6 bases and J shed 0 bases, with 12 bases lying between them. CDR3 size: 14 residues. This clonotype was observed a few times. No antigen is known for it. Study-wide results and limits: Subsequent to the booster, the majority of primary-vaccination clones reappeared (96% CD4, 85% to 90% CD8). Within FACS-sorted repertoires, abundant clonotypes contaminating from the bulk population could be present. Clonotypes appearing in both CD4 and CD8 compartments existed, and their share was small.

The study made its TCR cDNA through 5'RACE template switching. That step introduced a universal primer site along with UMIs. In TCRdb, the 5' RACE reads were re-called with MiXCR into one record per CDR3 protein. The sample lists hundreds of thousands of distinct CDR3 sequences, around an eighth occurring once. The sample was PBMCs, taken on the day of the yellow fever booster vaccination. The TCR sequence derives from a man younger than 40 who received the YFV17D yellow fever vaccine. The chain has TRBV12-3 or TRBV12-4 and TRBJ2-7; D remains ambiguous. CDR3 DNA sequence: TGTGCCAGCAGCCTCTACTTGGCCTCCTACGAGCAGTACTTC. It is translated as CASSLYLASYEQYF.